This T cell receptor beta chain was captured in a study of T cells in localized non-small cell lung cancer. This CDR3 spans 16 amino acids. The V gene's germline CDR1 is SEHNR and CDR2 FQNEAQ (reference sequence). V gave up 2 bases and J gave up 0 bases; unmatched junction bases: 6. Sequencing used immunoSEQ multiplex PCR; TCRdb keeps in-frame clones, though not all of them. The sample holds about 24,000 clones; approximately 91% are singletons and the top ten take 22%. The chain employs TRBV7-9 and TRBJ1-1; 7 bases are a match to TRBD1. The clonotype originates from a man aged 40-75 years with stage I squamous cell lung carcinoma. The sequencing here drew on peripheral blood, taken before any cancer treatment. The CDR3 region is CASSLTGQIMNTEAFF. CDR3 nucleotide sequence: TGTGCCAGCAGCTTAACGGGACAGATCATGAACACTGAAGCTTTCTTT.